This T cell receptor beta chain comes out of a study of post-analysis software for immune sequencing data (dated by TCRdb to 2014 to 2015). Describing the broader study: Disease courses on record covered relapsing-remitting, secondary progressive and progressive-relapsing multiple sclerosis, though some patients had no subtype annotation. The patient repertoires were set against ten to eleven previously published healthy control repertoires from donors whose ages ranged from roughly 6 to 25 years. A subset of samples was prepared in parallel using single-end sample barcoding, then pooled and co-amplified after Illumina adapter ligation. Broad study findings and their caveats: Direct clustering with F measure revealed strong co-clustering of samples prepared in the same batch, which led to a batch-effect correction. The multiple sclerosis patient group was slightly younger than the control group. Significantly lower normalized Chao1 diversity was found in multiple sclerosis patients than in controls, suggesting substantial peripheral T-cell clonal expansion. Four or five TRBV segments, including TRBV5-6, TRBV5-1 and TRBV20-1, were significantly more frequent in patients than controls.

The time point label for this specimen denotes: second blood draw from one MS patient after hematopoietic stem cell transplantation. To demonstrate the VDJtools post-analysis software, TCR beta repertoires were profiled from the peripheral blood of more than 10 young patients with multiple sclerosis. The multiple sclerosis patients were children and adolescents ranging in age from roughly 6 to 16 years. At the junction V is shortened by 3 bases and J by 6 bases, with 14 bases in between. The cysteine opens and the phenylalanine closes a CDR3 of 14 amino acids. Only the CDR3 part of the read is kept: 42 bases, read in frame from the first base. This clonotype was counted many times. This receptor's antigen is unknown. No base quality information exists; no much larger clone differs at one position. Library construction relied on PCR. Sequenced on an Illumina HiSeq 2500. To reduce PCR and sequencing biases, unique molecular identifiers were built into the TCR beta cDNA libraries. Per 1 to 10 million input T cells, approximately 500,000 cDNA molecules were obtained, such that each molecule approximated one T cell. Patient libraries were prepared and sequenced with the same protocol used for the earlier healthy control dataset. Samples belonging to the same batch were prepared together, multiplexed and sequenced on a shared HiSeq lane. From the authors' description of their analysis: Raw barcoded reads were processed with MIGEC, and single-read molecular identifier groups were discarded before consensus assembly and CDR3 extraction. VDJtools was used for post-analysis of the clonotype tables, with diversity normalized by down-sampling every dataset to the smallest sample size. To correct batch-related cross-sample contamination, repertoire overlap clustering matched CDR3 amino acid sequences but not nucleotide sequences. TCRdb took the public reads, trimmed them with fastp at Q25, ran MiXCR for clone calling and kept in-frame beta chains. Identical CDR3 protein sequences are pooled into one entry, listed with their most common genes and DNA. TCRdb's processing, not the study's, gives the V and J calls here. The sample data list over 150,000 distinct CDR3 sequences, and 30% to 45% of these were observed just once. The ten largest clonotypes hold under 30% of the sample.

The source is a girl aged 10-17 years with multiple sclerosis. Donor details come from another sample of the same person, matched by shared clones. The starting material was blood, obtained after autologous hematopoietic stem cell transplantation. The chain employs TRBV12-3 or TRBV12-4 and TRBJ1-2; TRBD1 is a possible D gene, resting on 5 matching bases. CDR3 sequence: CASSLESGRDGYTF. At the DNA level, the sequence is TGTGCCAGCAGTTTGGAGTCAGGGCGGGATGGCTACACCTTC.